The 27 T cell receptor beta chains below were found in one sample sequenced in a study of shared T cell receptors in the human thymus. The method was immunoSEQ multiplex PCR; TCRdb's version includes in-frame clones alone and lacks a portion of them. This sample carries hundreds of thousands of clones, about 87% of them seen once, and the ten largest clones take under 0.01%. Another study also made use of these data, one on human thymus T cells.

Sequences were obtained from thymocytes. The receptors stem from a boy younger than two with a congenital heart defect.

This CDR3 reads CASSCSDSSFEQYF. CDR3 DNA: TGTGCCAGCAGCTGCAGCGACAGTAGTTTCGAGCAGTACTTC. The rearrangement links TRBV7-6 to TRBJ2-7; D perhaps matches TRBD1 (5 bases). Germline V gives CDR1 SGHVS, CDR2 FNYEAQ. The length of the CDR3 is 14 residues. V was cut by 4 bases and J by 6 bases, with 16 bases left in between.

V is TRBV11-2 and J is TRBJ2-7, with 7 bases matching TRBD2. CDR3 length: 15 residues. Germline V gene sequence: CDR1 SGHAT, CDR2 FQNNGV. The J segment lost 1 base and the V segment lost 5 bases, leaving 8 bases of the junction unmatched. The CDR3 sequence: CASSPLGGESYEQYF. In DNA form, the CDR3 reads TGTGCCAGCAGCCCGCTGGGAGGGGAATCCTACGAGCAGTACTTC.

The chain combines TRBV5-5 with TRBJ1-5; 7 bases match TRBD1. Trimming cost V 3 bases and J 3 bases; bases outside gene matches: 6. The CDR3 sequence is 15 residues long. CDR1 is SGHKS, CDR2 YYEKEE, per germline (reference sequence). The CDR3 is CASSSDRELNQPQHF. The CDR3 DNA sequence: TGTGCCAGCAGCTCCGACAGGGAGCTCAATCAGCCCCAGCATTTT.

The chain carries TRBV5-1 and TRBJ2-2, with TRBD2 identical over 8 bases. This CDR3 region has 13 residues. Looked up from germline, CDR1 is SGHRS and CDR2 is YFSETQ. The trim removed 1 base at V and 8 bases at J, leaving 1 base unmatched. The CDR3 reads CASSLPGGGELFF. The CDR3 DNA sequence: TGCGCCAGCAGCTTGCCGGGAGGGGGGGAGCTGTTTTTT.

The CDR3 is CASSPSSGPDTDTQYF. CDR3 sequence (DNA): TGTGCCAGCAGCCCCTCTAGCGGGCCCGACACAGATACGCAGTATTTT. The V gene is TRBV7-3, the J gene TRBJ2-3, with 8 bases lining up with TRBD2. Germline CDR1 reads SGHTA; CDR2 reads FQGTGA. The CDR3 covers 16 residues. With V trimmed by 5 bases and J by 2 bases, 9 bases remained unmatched.

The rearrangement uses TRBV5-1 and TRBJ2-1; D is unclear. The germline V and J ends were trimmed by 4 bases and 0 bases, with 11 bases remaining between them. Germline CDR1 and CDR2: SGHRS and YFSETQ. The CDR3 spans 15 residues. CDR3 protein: CASSPVTSSYNEQFF. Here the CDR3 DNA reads TGCGCCAGCAGCCCCGTCACGAGCTCCTACAATGAGCAGTTCTTC. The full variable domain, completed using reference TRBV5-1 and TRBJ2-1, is KAGVTQTPRYLIKTRGQQVTLSCSPISGHRSVSWYQQTPGQGLQFLFEYFSETQRNKGNFPGRFSGRQFSNSRSEMNVSTLELGDSALYLCASSPVTSSYNEQFFGPGTRLTVL.

In DNA form, the CDR3 reads TGTGCCAGCATGGGACAAAACACCGGGGAGCTGTTTTTT. It encodes CASMGQNTGELFF. This chain links TRBV7-9 with TRBJ2-2; D might be TRBD1 (6 bases). The ends were cut back, 7 bases at V and 2 bases at J, with 8 bases in the middle. The CDR3 spans 13 residues. The germline CDR1 and CDR2 sequences are SEHNR and FQNEAQ (reference sequence).

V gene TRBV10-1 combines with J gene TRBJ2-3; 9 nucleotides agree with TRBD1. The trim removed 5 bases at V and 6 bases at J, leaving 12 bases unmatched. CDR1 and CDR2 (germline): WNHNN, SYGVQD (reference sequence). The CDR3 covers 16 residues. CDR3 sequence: CASSSNNRGPLDTQYF. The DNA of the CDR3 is TGCGCCAGCAGTTCTAATAACAGGGGGCCCCTGGATACGCAGTATTTT.

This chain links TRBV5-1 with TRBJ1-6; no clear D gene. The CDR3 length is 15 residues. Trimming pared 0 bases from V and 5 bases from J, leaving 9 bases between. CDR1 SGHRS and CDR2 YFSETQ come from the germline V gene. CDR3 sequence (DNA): TGCGCCAGCAGCTTGGCTGGGCAAGATAATTCACCCCTCCACTTT. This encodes CASSLAGQDNSPLHF.

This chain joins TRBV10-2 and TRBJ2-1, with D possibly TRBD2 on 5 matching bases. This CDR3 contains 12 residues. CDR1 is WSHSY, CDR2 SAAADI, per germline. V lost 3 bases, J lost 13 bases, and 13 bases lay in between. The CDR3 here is CASSDRRGTQFF. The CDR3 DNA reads TGCGCCAGCAGTGACCGTCGGGGAACCCAGTTCTTC.

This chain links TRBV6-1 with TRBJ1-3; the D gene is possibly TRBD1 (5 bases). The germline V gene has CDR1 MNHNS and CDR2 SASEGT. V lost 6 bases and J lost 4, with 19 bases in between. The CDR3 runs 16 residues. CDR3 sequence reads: CASSERGLGPGNTIYF. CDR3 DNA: TGTGCCAGCAGCGAAAGGGGTTTGGGGCCCGGAAACACCATATATTTT.

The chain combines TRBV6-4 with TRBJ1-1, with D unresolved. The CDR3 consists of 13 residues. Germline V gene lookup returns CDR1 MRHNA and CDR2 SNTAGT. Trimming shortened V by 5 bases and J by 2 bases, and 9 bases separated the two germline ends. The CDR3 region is CASSWSRNTEAFF. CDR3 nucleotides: TGTGCCAGCAGTTGGTCCAGAAACACTGAAGCTTTCTTT.

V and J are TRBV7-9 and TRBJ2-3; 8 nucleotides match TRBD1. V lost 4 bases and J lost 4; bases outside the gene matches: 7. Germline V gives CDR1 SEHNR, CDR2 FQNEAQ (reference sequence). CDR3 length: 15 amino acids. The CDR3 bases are TGTGCCAGCAGCTCAGGGGGCGGAGGTGCAGATACGCAGTATTTT. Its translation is CASSSGGGGADTQYF.

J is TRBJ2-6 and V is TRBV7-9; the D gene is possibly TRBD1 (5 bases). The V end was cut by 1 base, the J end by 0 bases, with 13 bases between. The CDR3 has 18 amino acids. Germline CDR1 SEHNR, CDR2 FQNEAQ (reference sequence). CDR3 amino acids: CASSLVPGQGSGANVLTF. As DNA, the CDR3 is TGTGCCAGCAGCTTAGTTCCAGGACAAGGCTCTGGGGCCAACGTCCTGACTTTC. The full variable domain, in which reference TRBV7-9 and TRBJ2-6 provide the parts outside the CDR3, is DTGVSQNPRHKITKRGQNVTFRCDPISEHNRLYWYRQTLGQGPEFLTYFQNEAQLEKSRLLSDRFSAERPKGSFSTLEIQRTEQGDSAMYLCASSLVPGQGSGANVLTFGAGSRLTVL.

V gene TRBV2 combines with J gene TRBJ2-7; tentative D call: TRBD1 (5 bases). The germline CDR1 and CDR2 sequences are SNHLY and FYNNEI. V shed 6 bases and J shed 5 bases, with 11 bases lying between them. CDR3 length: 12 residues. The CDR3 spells CASRLQVDEQYF. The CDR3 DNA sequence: TGTGCCAGCAGATTACAGGTGGACGAGCAGTACTTC. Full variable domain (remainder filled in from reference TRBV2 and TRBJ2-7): EPEVTQTPSHQVTQMGQEVILRCVPISNHLYFYWYRQILGQKVEFLVSFYNNEISEKSEIFDDQFSVERPDGSNFTLKIRSTKLEDSAMYFCASRLQVDEQYFGPGTRLTVT.

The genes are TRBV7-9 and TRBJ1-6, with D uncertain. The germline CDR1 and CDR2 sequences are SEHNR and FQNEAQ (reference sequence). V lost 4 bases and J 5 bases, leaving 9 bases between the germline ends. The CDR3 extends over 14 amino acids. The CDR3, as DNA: TGTGCCAGCAGCTCTTACACGAATAATTCACCCCTCCACTTT. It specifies CASSSYTNNSPLHF. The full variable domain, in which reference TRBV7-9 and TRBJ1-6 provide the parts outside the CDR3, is DTGVSQNPRHKITKRGQNVTFRCDPISEHNRLYWYRQTLGQGPEFLTYFQNEAQLEKSRLLSDRFSAERPKGSFSTLEIQRTEQGDSAMYLCASSSYTNNSPLHFGNGTRLTVT.

The CDR3 region is CASTSSGGNTDTQYF. DNA of the CDR3: TGTGCCAGCACATCTAGCGGGGGGAACACAGATACGCAGTATTTT. The chain joins TRBV6-4 to TRBJ2-3; 11 bases line up with TRBD2. J was trimmed by 2 bases and V by 7 bases; bases with no gene match: 5. The CDR3 extends over 15 amino acids. Germline assignment: CDR1 MRHNA and CDR2 SNTAGT.

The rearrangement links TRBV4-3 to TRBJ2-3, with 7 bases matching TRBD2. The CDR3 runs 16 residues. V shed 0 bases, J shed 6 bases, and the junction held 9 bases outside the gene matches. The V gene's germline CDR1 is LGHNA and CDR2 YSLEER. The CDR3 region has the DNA TGCGCCAGCAGCCAAGAGAATAGCGGGCTTAGGGATACGCAGTATTTT. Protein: CASSQENSGLRDTQYF.

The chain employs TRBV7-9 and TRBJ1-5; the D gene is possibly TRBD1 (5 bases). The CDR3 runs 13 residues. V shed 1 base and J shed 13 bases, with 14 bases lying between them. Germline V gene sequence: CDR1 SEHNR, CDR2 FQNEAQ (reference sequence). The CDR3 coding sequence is TGTGCCAGCAGCTTAGTGGACGGGGGGACTCAGCATTTT. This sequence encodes CASSLVDGGTQHF.

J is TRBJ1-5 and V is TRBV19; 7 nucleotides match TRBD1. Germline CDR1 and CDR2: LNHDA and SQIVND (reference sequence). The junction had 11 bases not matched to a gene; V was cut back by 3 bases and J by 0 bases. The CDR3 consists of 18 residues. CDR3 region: CASSIQGTDLYSNQPQHF. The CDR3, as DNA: TGTGCCAGTAGTATCCAGGGGACAGACTTGTATAGCAATCAGCCCCAGCATTTT.

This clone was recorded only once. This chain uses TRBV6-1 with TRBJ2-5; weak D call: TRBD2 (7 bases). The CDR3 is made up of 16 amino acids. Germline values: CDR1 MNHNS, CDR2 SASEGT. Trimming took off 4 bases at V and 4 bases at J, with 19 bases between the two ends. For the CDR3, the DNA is TGTGCCAGCAGTGCGCTCCCGGAGGGGGGGGGAGAGACCCAGTACTTC. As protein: CASSALPEGGGETQYF.

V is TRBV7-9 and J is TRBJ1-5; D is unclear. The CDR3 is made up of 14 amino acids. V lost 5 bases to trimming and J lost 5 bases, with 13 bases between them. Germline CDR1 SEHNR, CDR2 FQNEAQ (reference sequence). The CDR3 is CASSPTPGHQPQHF. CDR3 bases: TGTGCCAGCAGCCCTACACCTGGGCATCAGCCCCAGCATTTT.

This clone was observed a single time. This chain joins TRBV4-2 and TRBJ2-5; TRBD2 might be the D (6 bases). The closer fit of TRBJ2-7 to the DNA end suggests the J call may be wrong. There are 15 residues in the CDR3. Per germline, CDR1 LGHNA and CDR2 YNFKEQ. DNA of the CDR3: TGTGCCAGCAGCCAAGGGGTCCGGGGGATGGACGAGCAGTACTTC. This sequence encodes CASSQGVRGMDEQYF.

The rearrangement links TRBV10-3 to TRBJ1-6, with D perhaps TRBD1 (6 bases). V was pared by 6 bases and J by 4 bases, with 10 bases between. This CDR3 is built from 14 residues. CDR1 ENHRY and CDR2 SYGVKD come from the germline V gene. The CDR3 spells CAIRWTVYNSPLHF. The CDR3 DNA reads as TGTGCCATCAGGTGGACAGTTTATAATTCACCCCTCCACTTT.

The CDR3 loop is CASSLSPCPSGLNEQYF. CDR3 DNA sequence: TGTGCCAGCAGTTTAAGCCCCTGTCCGTCAGGGCTTAACGAGCAGTACTTC. V and J are TRBV27 and TRBJ2-7; D perhaps matches TRBD1 (5 bases). Per the germline V gene, CDR1 is MNHEY and CDR2 is SMNVEV (reference sequence). The CDR3 is made up of 17 amino acids. Trimming pared 2 bases from V and 5 bases from J, leaving 22 bases between.

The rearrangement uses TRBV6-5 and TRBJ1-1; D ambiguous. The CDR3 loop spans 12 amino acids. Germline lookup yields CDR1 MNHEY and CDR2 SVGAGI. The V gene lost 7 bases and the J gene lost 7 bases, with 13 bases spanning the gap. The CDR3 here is CASTNAGDEAFF. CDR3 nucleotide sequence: TGTGCCAGCACCAACGCGGGTGATGAAGCTTTCTTT.

The CDR3 nucleotides read TGTGCCAGCAGTGAAAGGACAGGGGAAATCTACGAGCAGTACTTC. It translates to CASSERTGEIYEQYF. V is TRBV6-1 and J is TRBJ2-7; 9 bases line up with TRBD1. The CDR3 spans 15 residues. After removal of 2 bases from V and 3 bases from J, the junction contained 5 bases not matched to a gene. Germline CDR1 is MNHNS and CDR2 is SASEGT.